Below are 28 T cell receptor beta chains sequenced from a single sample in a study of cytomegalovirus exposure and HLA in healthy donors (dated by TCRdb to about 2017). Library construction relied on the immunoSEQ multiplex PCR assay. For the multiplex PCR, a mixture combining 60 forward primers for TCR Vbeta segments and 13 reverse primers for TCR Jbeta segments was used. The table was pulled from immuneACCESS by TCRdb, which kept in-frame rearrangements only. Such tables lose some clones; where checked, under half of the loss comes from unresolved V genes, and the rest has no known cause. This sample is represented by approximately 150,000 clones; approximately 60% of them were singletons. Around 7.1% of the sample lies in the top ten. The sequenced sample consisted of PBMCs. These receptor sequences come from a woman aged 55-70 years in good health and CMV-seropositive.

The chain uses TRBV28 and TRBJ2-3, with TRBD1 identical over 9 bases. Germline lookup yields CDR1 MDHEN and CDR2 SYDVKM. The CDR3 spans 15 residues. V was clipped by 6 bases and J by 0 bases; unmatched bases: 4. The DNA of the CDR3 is TGTGCCAGCAGCACAGGGGGCCCTAGCACAGATACGCAGTATTTT. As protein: CASSTGGPSTDTQYF.

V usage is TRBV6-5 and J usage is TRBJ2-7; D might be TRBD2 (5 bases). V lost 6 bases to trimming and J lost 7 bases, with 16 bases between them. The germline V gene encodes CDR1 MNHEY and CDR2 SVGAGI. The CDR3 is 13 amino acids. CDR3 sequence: CASSRGFGWEQYF. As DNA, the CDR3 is TGTGCCAGCAGCCGGGGATTCGGGTGGGAGCAGTACTTC.

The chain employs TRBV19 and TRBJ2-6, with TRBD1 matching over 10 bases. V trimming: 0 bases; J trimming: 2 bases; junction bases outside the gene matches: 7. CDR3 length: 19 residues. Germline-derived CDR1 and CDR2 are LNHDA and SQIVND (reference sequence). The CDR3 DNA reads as TGTGCCAGTAGTATAGAGGGACAGGGGATGGGAACTGGGGCCAACGTCCTGACTTTC. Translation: CASSIEGQGMGTGANVLTF.

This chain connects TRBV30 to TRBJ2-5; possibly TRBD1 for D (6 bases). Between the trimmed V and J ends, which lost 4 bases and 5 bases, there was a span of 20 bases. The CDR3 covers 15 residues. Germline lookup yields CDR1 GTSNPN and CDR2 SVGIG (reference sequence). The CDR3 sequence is CAWTPPPGGWETQYF. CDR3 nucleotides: TGTGCCTGGACTCCCCCCCCTGGGGGCTGGGAGACCCAGTACTTC.

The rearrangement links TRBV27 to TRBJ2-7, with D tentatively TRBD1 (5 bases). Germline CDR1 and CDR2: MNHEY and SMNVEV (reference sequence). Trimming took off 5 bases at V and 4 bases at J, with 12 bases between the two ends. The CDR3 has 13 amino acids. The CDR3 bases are TGTGCCAGCAGTCTACAACAGGATTACGAGCAGTACTTC. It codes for CASSLQQDYEQYF.

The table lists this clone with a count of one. The CDR3 sequence is CASSLAGGHTDTQYF. The CDR3, as DNA: TGTGCCAGCAGCTTAGCGGGAGGGCACACAGATACGCAGTATTTT. This chain connects TRBV7-3 to TRBJ2-3; 9 bases line up with TRBD2. This CDR3 has 15 amino acids. Trimming cost V 2 bases and J 2 bases; bases outside gene matches: 2. Germline-derived CDR1 and CDR2 are SGHTA and FQGTGA.

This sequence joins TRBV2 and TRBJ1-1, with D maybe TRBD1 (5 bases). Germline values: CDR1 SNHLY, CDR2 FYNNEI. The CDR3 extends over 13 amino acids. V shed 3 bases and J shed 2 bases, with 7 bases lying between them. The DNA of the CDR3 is TGTGCCAGCAGTGATCAGGGAAACACTGAAGCTTTCTTT. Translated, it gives CASSDQGNTEAFF. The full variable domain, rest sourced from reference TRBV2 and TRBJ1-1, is EPEVTQTPSHQVTQMGQEVILRCVPISNHLYFYWYRQILGQKVEFLVSFYNNEISEKSEIFDDQFSVERPDGSNFTLKIRSTKLEDSAMYFCASSDQGNTEAFFGQGTRLTVV.

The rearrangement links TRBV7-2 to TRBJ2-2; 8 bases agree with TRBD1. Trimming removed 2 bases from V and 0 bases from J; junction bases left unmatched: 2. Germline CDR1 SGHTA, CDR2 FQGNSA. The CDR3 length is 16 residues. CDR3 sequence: CASSLQGAANTGELFF. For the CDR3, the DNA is TGTGCCAGCAGCTTACAGGGGGCAGCGAACACCGGGGAGCTGTTTTTT.

This chain's CDR3 is CASSLSRTSATQYF. CDR3 DNA: TGTGCCAGCTCACTTTCGAGGACTAGCGCAACGCAGTATTTT. The chain is built from TRBV18 and TRBJ2-3; 9 positions agree with TRBD2. Germline assignment: CDR1 KGHSH and CDR2 LQKENI. V lost 4 bases to trimming and J lost 9 bases; unmatched junction nucleotides: 8. The CDR3 is made up of 14 amino acids.

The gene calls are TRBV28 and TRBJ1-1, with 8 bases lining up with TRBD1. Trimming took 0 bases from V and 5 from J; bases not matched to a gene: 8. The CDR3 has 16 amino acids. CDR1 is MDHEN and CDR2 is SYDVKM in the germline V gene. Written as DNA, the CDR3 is TGTGCCAGCAGTTTATGGGGGCAGGGGGCAGAAACTGAAGCTTTCTTT. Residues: CASSLWGQGAETEAFF.

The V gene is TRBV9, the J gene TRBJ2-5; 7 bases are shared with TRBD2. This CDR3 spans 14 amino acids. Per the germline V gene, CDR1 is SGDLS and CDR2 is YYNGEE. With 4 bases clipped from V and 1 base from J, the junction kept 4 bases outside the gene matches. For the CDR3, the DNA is TGTGCCAGCAGCCTGACTAGCAGCCAAGAGACCCAGTACTTC. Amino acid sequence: CASSLTSSQETQYF.

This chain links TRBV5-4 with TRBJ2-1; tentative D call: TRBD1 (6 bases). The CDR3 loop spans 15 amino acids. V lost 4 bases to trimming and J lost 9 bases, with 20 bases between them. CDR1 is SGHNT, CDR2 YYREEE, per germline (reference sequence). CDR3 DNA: TGTGCCAGCAGCCGTAGGCAGGGGTATGAGGGTGAGCAGTTCTTC. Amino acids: CASSRRQGYEGEQFF. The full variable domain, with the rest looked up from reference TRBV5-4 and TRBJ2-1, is ETGVTQSPTHLIKTRGQQVTLRCSSQSGHNTVSWYQQALGQGPQFIFQYYREEENGRGNFPPRFSGLQFPNYSSELNVNALELDDSALYLCASSRRQGYEGEQFFGPGTRLTVL.

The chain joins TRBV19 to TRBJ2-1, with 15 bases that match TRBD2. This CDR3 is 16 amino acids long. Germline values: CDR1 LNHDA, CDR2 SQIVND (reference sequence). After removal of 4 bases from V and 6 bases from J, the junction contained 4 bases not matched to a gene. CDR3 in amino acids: CASSTRTSGRANEQFF. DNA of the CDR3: TGTGCCAGTAGTACCCGGACTAGCGGGAGGGCCAATGAGCAGTTCTTC.

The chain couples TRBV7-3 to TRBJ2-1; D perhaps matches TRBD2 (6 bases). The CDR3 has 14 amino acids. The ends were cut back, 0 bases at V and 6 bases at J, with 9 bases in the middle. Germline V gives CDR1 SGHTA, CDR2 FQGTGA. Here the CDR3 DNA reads TGTGCCAGCAGCTTAACCAGGGACTTCAATGAGCAGTTCTTC. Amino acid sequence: CASSLTRDFNEQFF.

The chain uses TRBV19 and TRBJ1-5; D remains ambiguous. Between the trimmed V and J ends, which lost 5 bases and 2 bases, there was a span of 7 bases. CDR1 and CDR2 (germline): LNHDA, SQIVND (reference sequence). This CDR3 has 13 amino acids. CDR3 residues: CASSPVRNQPQHF. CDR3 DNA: TGTGCCAGTAGTCCCGTCCGCAATCAGCCCCAGCATTTT.

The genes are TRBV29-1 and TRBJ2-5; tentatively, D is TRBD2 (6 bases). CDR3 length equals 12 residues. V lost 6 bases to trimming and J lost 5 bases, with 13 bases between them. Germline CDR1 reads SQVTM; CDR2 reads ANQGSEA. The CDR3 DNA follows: TGCAGCGTCCGACTAGTGGGGGAGACCCAGTACTTC. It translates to CSVRLVGETQYF.

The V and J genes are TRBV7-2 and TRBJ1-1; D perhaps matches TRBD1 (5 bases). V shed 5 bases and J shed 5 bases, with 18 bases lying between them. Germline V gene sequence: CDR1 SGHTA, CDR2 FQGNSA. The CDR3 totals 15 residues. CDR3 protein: CASSPGWGRRTEAFF. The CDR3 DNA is TGTGCCAGCAGCCCCGGCTGGGGCAGGAGAACTGAAGCTTTCTTT.

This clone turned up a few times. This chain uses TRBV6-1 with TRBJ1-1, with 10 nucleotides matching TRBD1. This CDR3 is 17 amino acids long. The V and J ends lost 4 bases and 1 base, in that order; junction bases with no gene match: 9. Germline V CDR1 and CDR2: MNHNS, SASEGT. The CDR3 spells CASSAGTGVNTNTEAFF. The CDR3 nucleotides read TGTGCCAGCAGTGCCGGGACAGGGGTTAATACGAACACTGAAGCTTTCTTT.

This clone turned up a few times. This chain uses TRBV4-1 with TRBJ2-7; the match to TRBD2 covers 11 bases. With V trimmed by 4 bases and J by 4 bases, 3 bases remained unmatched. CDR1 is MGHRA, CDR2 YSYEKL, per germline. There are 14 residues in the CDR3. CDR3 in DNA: TGCGCCAGCAGCCTTAGCGGGAGGGTTTACGAGCAGTACTTC. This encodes CASSLSGRVYEQYF.

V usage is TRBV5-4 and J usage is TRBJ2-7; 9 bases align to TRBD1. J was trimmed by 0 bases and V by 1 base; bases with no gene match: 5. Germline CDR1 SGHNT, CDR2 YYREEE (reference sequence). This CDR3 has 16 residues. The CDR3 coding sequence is TGTGCCAGCAGCTTGCAGGGACAGGGATACTCCTACGAGCAGTACTTC. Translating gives CASSLQGQGYSYEQYF.

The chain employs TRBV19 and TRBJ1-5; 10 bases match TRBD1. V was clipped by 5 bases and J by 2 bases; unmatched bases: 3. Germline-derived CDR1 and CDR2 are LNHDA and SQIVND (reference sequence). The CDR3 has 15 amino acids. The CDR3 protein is CASSSGTGGNQPQHF. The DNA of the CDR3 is TGTGCCAGTAGTTCCGGGACAGGGGGCAATCAGCCCCAGCATTTT.

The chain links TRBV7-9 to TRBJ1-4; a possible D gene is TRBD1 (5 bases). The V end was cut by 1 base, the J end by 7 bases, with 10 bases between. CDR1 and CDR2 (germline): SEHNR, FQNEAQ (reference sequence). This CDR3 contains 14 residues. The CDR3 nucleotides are TGTGCCAGCAGCTTAGACCAGGGAGGTGAAAAACTGTTTTTT. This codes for CASSLDQGGEKLFF. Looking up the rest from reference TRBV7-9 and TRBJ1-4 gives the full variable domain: DTGVSQNPRHKITKRGQNVTFRCDPISEHNRLYWYRQTLGQGPEFLTYFQNEAQLEKSRLLSDRFSAERPKGSFSTLEIQRTEQGDSAMYLCASSLDQGGEKLFFGSGTQLSVL.

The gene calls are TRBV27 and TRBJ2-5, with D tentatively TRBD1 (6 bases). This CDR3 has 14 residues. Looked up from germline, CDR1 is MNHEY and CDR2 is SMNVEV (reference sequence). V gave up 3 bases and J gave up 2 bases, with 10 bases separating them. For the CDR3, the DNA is TGTGCCAGCAGTTTTTGGCAGGGGCAAGAGACCCAGTACTTC. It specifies CASSFWQGQETQYF.

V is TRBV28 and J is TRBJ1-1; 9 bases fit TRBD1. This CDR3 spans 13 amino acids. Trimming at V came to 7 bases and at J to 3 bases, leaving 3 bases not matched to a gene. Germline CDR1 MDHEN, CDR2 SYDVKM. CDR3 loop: CASTRQGDTEAFF. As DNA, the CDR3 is TGTGCCAGCACCAGACAGGGGGACACTGAAGCTTTCTTT. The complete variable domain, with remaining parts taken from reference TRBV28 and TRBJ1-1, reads DVKVTQSSRYLVKRTGEKVFLECVQDMDHENMFWYRQDPGLGLRLIYFSYDVKMKEKGDIPEGYSVSREKKERFSLILESASTNQTSMYLCASTRQGDTEAFFGQGTRLTVV.

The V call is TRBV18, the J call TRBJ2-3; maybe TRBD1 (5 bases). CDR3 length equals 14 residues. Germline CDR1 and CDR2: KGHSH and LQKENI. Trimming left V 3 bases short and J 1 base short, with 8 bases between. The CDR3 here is CASSPIRGTDTQYF. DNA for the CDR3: TGTGCCAGCTCACCTATCAGGGGCACAGATACGCAGTATTTT.

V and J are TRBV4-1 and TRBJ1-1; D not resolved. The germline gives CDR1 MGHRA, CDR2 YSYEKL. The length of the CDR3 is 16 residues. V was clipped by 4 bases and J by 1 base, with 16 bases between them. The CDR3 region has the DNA TGCGCCAGCAGCCCCCGCAGTGTACGTGAGAACACTGAAGCTTTCTTT. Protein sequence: CASSPRSVRENTEAFF.

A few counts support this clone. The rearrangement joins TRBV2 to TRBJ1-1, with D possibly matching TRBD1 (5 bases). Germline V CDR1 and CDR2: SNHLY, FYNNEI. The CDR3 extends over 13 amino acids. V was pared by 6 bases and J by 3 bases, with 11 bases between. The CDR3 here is CASRGGVYTEAFF. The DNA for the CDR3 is TGTGCCAGCAGGGGAGGGGTTTACACTGAAGCTTTCTTT.

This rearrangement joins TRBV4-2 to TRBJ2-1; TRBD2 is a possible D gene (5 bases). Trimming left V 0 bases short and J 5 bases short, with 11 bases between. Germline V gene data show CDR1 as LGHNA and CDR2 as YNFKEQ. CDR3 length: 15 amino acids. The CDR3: CASSQDRGLHNEQFF. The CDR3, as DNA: TGTGCCAGCAGCCAAGACCGCGGGCTTCACAATGAGCAGTTCTTC.